One sample yielded the 32 T cell receptor beta chains listed below, sequenced in a study of cytomegalovirus exposure and HLA in healthy donors. PCR employed 60 Vbeta and 13 Jbeta primers. This table comes from immunoSEQ multiplex PCR, and its TCRdb copy is limited to in-frame clones, with some not included. The table records around 150,000 clones, around 63% of them present only once. Sequencing used PBMCs. Every receptor here comes from a human donor in good health.

CDR3 region: CASSLVWLAGVNTGELFF. CDR3 DNA sequence: TGCGCCAGCAGCTTGGTCTGGCTAGCGGGAGTAAATACCGGGGAGCTGTTTTTT. This chain uses TRBV5-1 with TRBJ2-2; 10 nucleotides match TRBD2. Losses at the gene ends were 0 bases for V and 5 bases for J; bases not matched to a gene: 10. This CDR3 is built from 18 residues. Germline V gene sequence: CDR1 SGHRS, CDR2 YFSETQ.

The CDR3 sequence is CASSGRQGATEQYF. The CDR3 DNA follows: TGTGCCAGCAGTGGTCGACAGGGGGCGACCGAGCAGTACTTC. This rearrangement joins TRBV2 to TRBJ2-7; 10 positions agree with TRBD1. This CDR3 comprises 14 residues. The V and J ends lost 4 bases and 6 bases, in that order; junction bases with no gene match: 6. CDR1 and CDR2 from the germline V gene are SNHLY and FYNNEI.

The chain carries TRBV5-6 and TRBJ2-7; D possibly corresponds to TRBD2 (5 bases). Trimming cost V 0 bases and J 7 bases, with 17 bases left between them. CDR1 is SGHDT and CDR2 is YYEEEE in the germline V gene. CDR3 size: 15 residues. DNA of the CDR3: TGTGCCAGCAGCTTGGCCCCCGGGAACGGTGCGGAGCAGTACTTC. Translation gives CASSLAPGNGAEQYF.

The chain joins TRBV29-1 to TRBJ2-5, with 8 positions matching TRBD1. Germline lookup yields CDR1 SQVTM and CDR2 ANQGSEA. V trimming: 3 bases; J trimming: 7 bases; junction bases outside the gene matches: 7. The CDR3 extends over 13 amino acids. CDR3 DNA: TGCAGCGTTGATGGACAGGGCGGTATGACCCAGTACTTC. Translation: CSVDGQGGMTQYF. Drawing the rest from reference TRBV29-1 and TRBJ2-5, the complete variable domain is SAVISQKPSRDICQRGTSLTIQCQVDSQVTMMFWYRQQPGQSLTLIATANQGSEATYESGFVIDKFPISRPNLTFSTLTVSNMSPEDSSIYLCSVDGQGGMTQYFGPGTRLLVL.

The chain uses TRBV9 and TRBJ1-4; D is ambiguous. This CDR3 contains 14 residues. Germline V lookup: CDR1 SGDLS, CDR2 YYNGEE. Trimming removed 7 bases at V and 0 bases at J, with 10 bases between. This CDR3 reads CASGPRATNEKLFF. The CDR3 region has the DNA TGTGCCAGCGGGCCACGCGCAACTAATGAAAAACTGTTTTTT.

The chain recombines TRBV7-9 with TRBJ2-1; weak D call: TRBD2 (6 bases). The CDR3 loop spans 17 amino acids. V lost 5 bases and J 3 bases, leaving 20 bases between the germline ends. Germline V CDR1 and CDR2: SEHNR, FQNEAQ (reference sequence). The CDR3: CASSGTSRNGGYNEQFF. In nucleotides, the CDR3 is TGTGCCAGCAGCGGCACTAGCAGGAATGGGGGCTACAATGAGCAGTTCTTC.

The rearrangement uses TRBV4-1 and TRBJ1-1, with no clear D. The CDR3 extends over 16 amino acids. Between the trimmed V and J ends, which lost 4 bases and 0 bases, there was a span of 15 bases. Germline CDR1 MGHRA, CDR2 YSYEKL. The CDR3 protein is CASSRSPPGMNTEAFF. The CDR3 DNA follows: TGCGCCAGCAGCCGCTCCCCCCCGGGGATGAACACTGAAGCTTTCTTT.

V usage is TRBV27 and J usage is TRBJ2-7; 7 bases fit TRBD1. The V and J ends lost 6 bases and 6 bases, in that order; junction bases with no gene match: 5. CDR1 MNHEY and CDR2 SMNVEV come from the germline V gene (reference sequence). The CDR3 is 12 residues long. The CDR3 nucleotides are TGTGCCAGCAGAGGGACAGCAGGCGAGCAGTACTTC. Translated: CASRGTAGEQYF.

This clone was seen a handful of times. The chain is built from TRBV5-1 and TRBJ2-1; 7 bases fit TRBD2. The germline V gene encodes CDR1 SGHRS and CDR2 YFSETQ. Trimming took 7 bases from V and 6 from J; bases not matched to a gene: 10. The CDR3 runs 14 residues. CDR3 sequence (DNA): TGCGCCAGCGGGCGGGAGAGCCTCGGCAATGAGCAGTTCTTC. Translation: CASGRESLGNEQFF.

The rearrangement joins TRBV27 to TRBJ1-5; TRBD1 matches 11 bases. The germline V gene has CDR1 MNHEY and CDR2 SMNVEV (reference sequence). The CDR3 covers 15 residues. V shed 3 bases and J 7 bases; nucleotides not matched to a gene: 5. CDR3 sequence (DNA): TGTGCCAGCAGTTTTGGACAGGGGGCTTGGCAGCCCCAGCATTTT. Translated: CASSFGQGAWQPQHF.

CDR3 nucleotide sequence: TGTGCCAGCACTCGTGGGGACAGGGGTTCCACCGGGGAGCTGTTTTTT. This translates into CASTRGDRGSTGELFF. The V gene is TRBV7-2, the J gene TRBJ2-2, with TRBD1 identical over 10 bases. CDR1 is SGHTA, CDR2 FQGNSA, per germline. The CDR3 totals 16 residues. V lost 7 bases, J lost 4 bases, and 9 bases stayed unmatched.

This clone has more than one count but fewer than ten. The chain joins TRBV6-6 to TRBJ1-4; D gene ambiguous. Germline CDR1 and CDR2: MNHNY and SVGAGI (reference sequence). With 6 bases removed from V and 4 bases from J, the gap between germline ends came to 15 bases. This CDR3 comprises 15 residues. CDR3 coding DNA: TGTGCCAGCAGCTACGAAGGGAGCCTTAATGAAAAACTGTTTTTT. Translating gives CASSYEGSLNEKLFF.

This clone was seen a handful of times. V is TRBV18 and J is TRBJ2-7, with 9 bases matching TRBD1. Germline V CDR1 and CDR2: KGHSH, LQKENI. CDR3 size: 16 residues. J lost 0 bases, V lost 3 bases, and 6 bases had no gene match. CDR3 in amino acids: CASSPDRGGISYEQYF. DNA of the CDR3: TGTGCCAGCTCACCCGACAGGGGGGGAATCTCCTACGAGCAGTACTTC.

This rearrangement joins TRBV7-8 to TRBJ1-1, with 7 bases lining up with TRBD1. From germline, CDR1 is SGHVS and CDR2 FQNEAQ. V lost 5 bases to trimming and J lost 9 bases; unmatched junction nucleotides: 6. CDR3 length equals 12 residues. As DNA, the CDR3 is TGTGCCAGCAGCCTCCCACAGGGGAAAGCTTTCTTT. It encodes CASSLPQGKAFF.

V and J are TRBV6-1 and TRBJ2-7; 9 nucleotides line up with TRBD1. Losses at the gene ends were 3 bases for V and 5 bases for J; bases not matched to a gene: 5. The CDR3 runs 14 residues. CDR1 and CDR2 from the germline V gene are MNHNS and SASEGT. The CDR3 loop reads CASSDWTGDHEQYF. The CDR3 coding sequence is TGTGCCAGCAGTGATTGGACAGGGGACCACGAGCAGTACTTC.

In its sample, this clone was seen a few times. CDR3 sequence reads: CASTLGSGGAYEQYF. The CDR3 region has the DNA TGTGCCAGCACTCTAGGGTCGGGCGGGGCCTACGAGCAGTACTTC. This rearrangement joins TRBV6-5 to TRBJ2-7; tentative D call: TRBD2 (6 bases). The CDR3 length is 15 residues. Germline V gives CDR1 MNHEY, CDR2 SVGAGI. The V gene lost 7 bases and the J gene lost 2 bases, with 18 bases spanning the gap.

The chain carries TRBV11-3 and TRBJ2-7, with 10 bases lining up with TRBD1. CDR1 SGHNT and CDR2 YENEEA come from the germline V gene. Trimming took 4 bases from V and 8 from J; bases not matched to a gene: 14. This CDR3 comprises 16 residues. CDR3 in amino acids: CASSSYEGQGIGQQYF. The CDR3 nucleotides are TGTGCCAGCAGCTCCTACGAGGGACAGGGGATAGGGCAGCAGTACTTC.

The chain combines TRBV5-1 with TRBJ2-3, with TRBD2 matching over 8 bases. J gave up 3 bases and V 6 bases, and 3 bases lay outside the gene matches. The CDR3 extends over 13 amino acids. From germline, CDR1 is SGHRS and CDR2 YFSETQ. In nucleotides, the CDR3 is TGCGCCAGCAAGGAGCGGGAGACAGATACGCAGTATTTT. Protein product: CASKERETDTQYF.

The V call is TRBV6-4, the J call TRBJ2-2, with 8 positions matching TRBD2. From germline, CDR1 is MRHNA and CDR2 SNTAGT. This CDR3 is built from 15 residues. V lost 5 bases to trimming and J lost 1 base; unmatched junction nucleotides: 3. The CDR3 DNA reads as TGTGCCAGCAGTCCTAGCGGGTGGAACACCGGGGAGCTGTTTTTT. Translated: CASSPSGWNTGELFF.

V and J are TRBV2 and TRBJ2-2, with D tentatively TRBD1 (5 bases). The ends were cut back, 5 bases at V and 0 bases at J, with 7 bases in the middle. The CDR3 is 14 amino acids. CDR1 SNHLY and CDR2 FYNNEI come from the germline V gene. CDR3 region: CASSPGTNTGELFF. CDR3 nucleotide sequence: TGTGCCAGCAGTCCAGGGACGAACACCGGGGAGCTGTTTTTT.

This clone appeared a few times. This chain joins TRBV27 and TRBJ1-1; the match to TRBD1 covers 7 bases. The junction had 2 bases not matched to a gene; V was cut back by 1 base and J by 0 bases. Germline lookup yields CDR1 MNHEY and CDR2 SMNVEV (reference sequence). The CDR3 runs to 15 residues. CDR3 sequence: CASSLLGGMNTEAFF. The CDR3 nucleotides are TGTGCCAGCAGTTTATTAGGGGGCATGAACACTGAAGCTTTCTTT.

The genes are TRBV27 and TRBJ2-1; the D gene is possibly TRBD2 (6 bases). CDR3 length equals 16 residues. Germline CDR1 and CDR2: MNHEY and SMNVEV (reference sequence). The V gene lost 6 bases and the J gene lost 1 base, with 16 bases spanning the gap. CDR3 residues: CASSPTGTQSYNEQFF. The CDR3 region has the DNA TGTGCCAGCAGCCCAACCGGGACTCAGTCCTACAATGAGCAGTTCTTC.

CDR3 in DNA: TGTGCCAGCAGTTTGGTTCGGAATGAAAAACTGTTTTTT. It yields the protein CASSLVRNEKLFF. The genes are TRBV27 and TRBJ1-4; D is ambiguous. The CDR3 loop spans 13 amino acids. Trimming shortened V by 3 bases and J by 5 bases, and 7 bases separated the two germline ends. Germline V gene sequence: CDR1 MNHEY, CDR2 SMNVEV (reference sequence).

The gene calls are TRBV28 and TRBJ1-4; no reliable D call. This CDR3 spans 14 amino acids. V gave up 3 bases and J gave up 7 bases, with 12 bases separating them. Germline V gene data show CDR1 as MDHEN and CDR2 as SYDVKM. The CDR3 coding sequence is TGTGCCAGCAGTTTTGTGCAGGAACCTGAAAAACTGTTTTTT. This sequence encodes CASSFVQEPEKLFF.

The chain employs TRBV11-2 and TRBJ2-3; 7 nucleotides agree with TRBD1. V shed 5 bases, J shed 4 bases, and the junction held 6 bases outside the gene matches. This CDR3 has 14 residues. Germline CDR1 reads SGHAT; CDR2 reads FQNNGV. The CDR3 region is CASSLAQGPDTQYF. The DNA of the CDR3 is TGTGCCAGCAGCCTAGCACAGGGGCCAGATACGCAGTATTTT. Based on the CDR3 plus reference TRBV11-2 and TRBJ2-3, the full variable domain is EAGVAQSPRYKIIEKRQSVAFWCNPISGHATLYWYQQILGQGPKLLIQFQNNGVVDDSQLPKDRFSAERLKGVDSTLKIQPAKLEDSAVYLCASSLAQGPDTQYFGPGTRLTVL.

The rearrangement links TRBV28 to TRBJ2-7; D is ambiguous. CDR1 is MDHEN and CDR2 is SYDVKM in the germline V gene. Trimming pared 7 bases from V and 4 bases from J, leaving 11 bases between. The CDR3 has 12 residues. The CDR3 loop reads CASNVQRYEQYF. The CDR3 DNA follows: TGTGCCAGCAATGTCCAGAGGTACGAGCAGTACTTC.

This chain links TRBV5-4 with TRBJ2-7; TRBD2 aligns across 9 bases. The CDR3 sequence is 19 residues long. Germline V gene lookup returns CDR1 SGHNT and CDR2 YYREEE (reference sequence). V shed 2 bases, J shed 2 bases, and the junction held 17 bases outside the gene matches. The CDR3: CASSFSTPTESGRTYEQYF. The CDR3 coding sequence is TGTGCCAGCAGCTTCTCTACCCCAACTGAGAGCGGGAGGACCTACGAGCAGTACTTC.

This rearrangement joins TRBV6-5 to TRBJ1-3; 10 nucleotides align to TRBD1. The CDR3 is 15 residues long. Per the germline V gene, CDR1 is MNHEY and CDR2 is SVGAGI. V dropped 5 bases and J dropped 7; count of bases not matched to a gene: 8. DNA for the CDR3: TGTGCCAGCAGTAACCGAATGACAGGGGGCAACACCATATATTTT. It translates to CASSNRMTGGNTIYF.

The V and J genes are TRBV7-2 and TRBJ2-7, with 7 bases matching TRBD2. CDR1 is SGHTA and CDR2 is FQGNSA in the germline V gene. This CDR3 has 16 residues. The junction had 11 bases not matched to a gene; V was cut back by 1 base and J by 5 bases. The CDR3 DNA sequence: TGTGCCAGCAGCTTAGACGGGGAGGGAGGGCTCAACGAGCAGTACTTC. It encodes CASSLDGEGGLNEQYF. Together with reference TRBV7-2 and TRBJ2-7, the CDR3 gives the full variable domain: GAGVSQSPSNKVTEKGKDVELRCDPISGHTALYWYRQSLGQGLEFLIYFQGNSAPDKSGLPSDRFSAERTGGSVSTLTIQRTQQEDSAVYLCASSLDGEGGLNEQYFGPGTRLTVT.

A single count supports this clone. The chain combines TRBV5-4 with TRBJ2-1, with 10 bases matching TRBD2. Germline values: CDR1 SGHNT, CDR2 YYREEE (reference sequence). The V segment lost 4 bases and the J segment 3 bases; nucleotides outside the gene matches: 4. The CDR3 totals 15 residues. CDR3: CASSGRTSGYNEQFF. The CDR3 region has the DNA TGTGCCAGCAGCGGGAGGACTAGCGGCTACAATGAGCAGTTCTTC.

The rearrangement links TRBV20-1 to TRBJ2-5; no clear D. The V gene lost 3 bases and the J gene lost 4 bases, with 6 bases spanning the gap. The CDR3 contains 11 residues. Germline assignment: CDR1 DFQATT and CDR2 SNEGSKA (reference sequence). The CDR3 loop reads CSARRVETQYF. In DNA form, the CDR3 reads TGCAGTGCTAGGCGCGTAGAGACCCAGTACTTC.

To note about this clone: Other DNA sequences of this sample code for an identical CDR3. The chain recombines TRBV18 with TRBJ2-1; 9 positions agree with TRBD1. CDR1 and CDR2 from the germline V gene are KGHSH and LQKENI. Losses at the gene ends were 6 bases for V and 9 bases for J; bases not matched to a gene: 9. The CDR3 is made up of 14 amino acids. The CDR3 DNA sequence: TGTGCCAGCTCCCCCCGGACAGGGGAGGGTGAGCAGTTCTTC. Translating it yields CASSPRTGEGEQFF.